This T cell receptor (beta chain) emerged from a study of blood T cell repertoires in COVID-19. Germline CDR1 MNHEY, CDR2 SVGAGI. The CDR3 is 15 amino acids. V shed 6 bases and J 1 base; nucleotides not matched to a gene: 7. Method: immunoSEQ multiplex PCR; TCRdb's copy keeps in-frame clones and lacks some. The data show 200,000 to 250,000 clones, with about 88% seen just once and less than 8.5% held by the top ten. The chain carries TRBV6-5 and TRBJ1-1; 8 bases map to TRBD1. Specimen: peripheral blood. This receptor was taken from a woman in her 70s with active or convalescent COVID-19. In DNA, the CDR3 is TGTGCCAGCAGCCAAAGCAGGGGGCAGAACACTGAAGCTTTCTTT. It translates to CASSQSRGQNTEAFF.